This note documents a single T cell receptor beta chain sequence. Its antigen remains unidentified. At one end the junction does not follow the germline gene, possibly because of a read error. The authors used Ficoll-Paque density gradient centrifugation to separate PBMCs. The input was roughly 9.3 ml of fresh peripheral blood. The data are from a study of Graves' ophthalmopathy and Graves' hyperthyroidism. Overall study context: Researchers obtained peripheral blood at initial diagnosis, before any treatment had begun.

The sequenced template was RNA, covering the TCR beta CDR3 region. First-round RT-PCR with HTBI primers preceded a second-round multiplex PCR. TCRdb itself ran the multiplex PCR reads through MiXCR, one entry per CDR3 protein. The sample holds 500,000 to 800,000 distinct CDR3 sequences, over 40% seen once. Broader study findings: A classifier, a 13-signature model, separated ophthalmopathy from stable hyperthyroidism with approximately 87% sensitivity and 81.08% specificity. Most thyroid-expanded clonotypes exceeding 0.001 frequency were also found in blood.

This receptor was identified in an adult man with Graves' ophthalmopathy. Sequenced input: peripheral blood.

CDR3 amino acids: CASSEYEGTPLEQYF. Written as DNA, the CDR3 is TGTGCCAGCAGTGAATATGAAGGCACACCACTCGAGCAGTACTTC. V gene TRBV10-3 combines with J gene TRBJ2-7; D uncertain. This CDR3 is built from 15 residues. CDR1 is ENHRY and CDR2 is SYGVKD in the germline V gene.